This TCR beta chain was sequenced during a study of identical twins. This clonotype was observed at least ten times. Template switching supplied a universal primer site; unique molecular identifiers were carried on the cDNA. One entry per CDR3 protein, called by TCRdb with MiXCR from the 5' RACE reads. In the table there are 500,000 to 550,000 distinct CDR3 sequences, 20% to 25% of which are singletons. This same sample was also taken into another study, of yellow fever vaccine responses in identical twins.

The sequencing sample was made of CD4+ T cells sorted from blood. This clonotype was obtained from a woman under 30 in good health.

The CDR3 DNA is TGTGCCAGCAGCAAAATCTCCACTAGCGGGGGGTACAATGAGCAGTTCTTC. Translation gives CASSKISTSGGYNEQFF. J is TRBJ2-1 and V is TRBV5-6, with 12 bases fitting TRBD2. This CDR3 comprises 17 residues. V lost 4 bases, J lost 4 bases, and 9 bases stayed unmatched. Germline V CDR1 and CDR2: SGHDT, YYEEEE.